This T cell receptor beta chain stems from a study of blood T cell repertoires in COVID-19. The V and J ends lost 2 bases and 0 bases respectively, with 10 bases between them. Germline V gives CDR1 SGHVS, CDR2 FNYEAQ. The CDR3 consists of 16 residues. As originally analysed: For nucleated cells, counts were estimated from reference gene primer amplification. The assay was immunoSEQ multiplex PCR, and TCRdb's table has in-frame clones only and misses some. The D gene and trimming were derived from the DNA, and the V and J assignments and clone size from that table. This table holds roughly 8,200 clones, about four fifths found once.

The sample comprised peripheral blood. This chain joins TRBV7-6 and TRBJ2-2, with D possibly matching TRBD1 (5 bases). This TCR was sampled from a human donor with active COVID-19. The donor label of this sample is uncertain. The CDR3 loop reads CASSLYLGPNTGELFF. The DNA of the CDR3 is TGTGCCAGCAGCTTATATCTGGGGCCGAACACCGGGGAGCTGTTTTTT.